This T cell receptor (beta chain) appears in the sequencing data of a study of identical twins' blood T cells. TCRdb called the 5' RACE reads again in MiXCR, with one record for every CDR3 protein. This sample has 350,000 to 450,000 distinct CDR3 sequences, with under 30% found just once. Germline values: CDR1 SQVTM, CDR2 ANQGSEA. This CDR3 has 13 amino acids. The V end was cut by 4 bases, the J end by 2 bases, with 8 bases between. Likely shared infections and vaccines: all three twin pairs were reared together. The receptor comes from a woman between 18 and 49 years old in good health. The chain carries TRBV29-1 and TRBJ2-2; D may be TRBD1 (5 bases). The sample comprised PBMCs. This CDR3 reads CSVGRENTGELFF. The CDR3 nucleotides read TGCAGCGTTGGCAGGGAAAACACCGGGGAGCTGTTTTTT.